This T cell receptor (beta chain) was observed in a study of radiotherapy plus CTLA-4 blockade in lung cancer. V trimming: 2 bases; J trimming: 3 bases; junction bases outside the gene matches: 3. The CDR3 extends over 16 amino acids. Looked up from germline, CDR1 is SGHDT and CDR2 is YYEEEE. In its sample, this clone was seen a few times. Measured with immunoSEQ multiplex PCR; TCRdb has only the in-frame clones, and not every one. The data show under 95,000 clones, under 85% seen once. The clonotype comes from a human donor with non-small cell lung cancer who had stable disease on radiotherapy plus ipilimumab. V gene TRBV5-6 combines with J gene TRBJ2-2; 11 bases match TRBD2. Specimen: peripheral blood, collected from a patient treated with radiotherapy plus ipilimumab. CDR3 nucleotide sequence: TGTGCCAGCAGCTTACTAGCGGGGGTGTACACCGGGGAGCTGTTTTTT. It yields the protein CASSLLAGVYTGELFF.